This TCR beta chain was profiled in a study of spatial heterogeneity in lung cancer. About the research overall: Detected beta-chain sequences consistently exceeded alpha-chain sequences.

Time point reported: blood at routine non-recurrence follow-up after resection. MiXCR was run by TCRdb on the 5' RACE reads, yielding one entry per CDR3 protein. Here the sample spans approximately 110,000 distinct CDR3 sequences, 10% to 11% being singletons. The CDR3 spans 15 residues. V was shortened by 3 bases and J by 1 base, with 10 bases between the two germline ends. The sequence was collected from a female donor with early-stage non-small cell lung cancer. This chain connects TRBV12-3 or TRBV12-4 to TRBJ1-5; D unclear. The sequencing used PBMCs, collected at follow-up. The chain's CDR3 is CASSFWLESNQPQHF. For the CDR3, the DNA is TGTGCCAGCAGTTTCTGGTTGGAGAGCAATCAGCCCCAGCATTTT.